Shown below are 24 T cell receptor beta chains from a single sample sequenced in a study of identical twins. TCRdb ran MiXCR on the 5' RACE reads and lists one entry per CDR3 protein. The sample carries a few hundred thousand distinct CDR3 sequences, roughly 8.6% recorded once. These data also formed part of another study, on yellow fever vaccine responses in identical twins.

Sequences were obtained from memory (CD45RO+) T cells sorted from blood. The receptors were sampled from a woman younger than 30 in good health.

This clonotype has a count of ten or more. This chain joins TRBV7-8 and TRBJ2-3; 10 nucleotides line up with TRBD2. The germline gives CDR1 SGHVS, CDR2 FQNEAQ. This CDR3 has 18 residues. With 5 bases clipped from V and 0 bases from J, the junction kept 11 bases outside the gene matches. CDR3 in amino acids: CASSATTGLAISTDTQYF. Written as DNA, the CDR3 is TGTGCCAGCAGCGCTACTACGGGACTAGCGATAAGCACAGATACGCAGTATTTT.

This clonotype was picked up a small number of times. The chain uses TRBV18 and TRBJ2-1; D not certain. Germline assignment: CDR1 KGHSH and CDR2 LQKENI. Trimming pared 3 bases from V and 4 bases from J, leaving 4 bases between. The CDR3 consists of 12 residues. CDR3 DNA: TGTGCCAGCTCACCCCAGTACAATGAGCAGTTCTTC. It yields the protein CASSPQYNEQFF.

Concerning this clonotype: No DNA is shown, since the ends of the CDR3 on it are uncertain; the CDR3 is the one TCRdb lists. The J gene is TRBJ2-2, the V gene TRBV21-1. TRBV21-1 is noted as a pseudogene. Counting both end residues, the CDR3 totals 17 amino acids. CDR3 region: CASSKGGVTEPPGSCFF.

The chain has TRBV6-1 and TRBJ1-1; D is undetermined. From germline, CDR1 is MNHNS and CDR2 SASEGT. The V end lost 7 bases, the J end lost 0 bases, and 9 bases lay between the germline ends. The CDR3 is 13 residues long. The CDR3 coding sequence is TGTGCCAGCACCACGCCGTTGAACACTGAAGCTTTCTTT. Its protein is CASTTPLNTEAFF.

In regard to this clonotype: Sequence at one end of the junction differs from germline and may be a read error. This chain joins TRBV27 and TRBJ1-6; the D is unclear. CDR1 is MNHEY and CDR2 is SMNVEV in the germline V gene (reference sequence). The CDR3 is 15 amino acids. Here the CDR3 DNA reads TGCACCAGCAGTTCCATCGAAGGGCCCGCAGCAACCCTCCACTTT. Protein product: CTSSSIEGPAATLHF.

This CDR3 is CASSFLGGVGNIQYF. In DNA, the CDR3 is TGTGCCAGCAGCTTTCTAGGGGGTGTCGGAAACATTCAGTACTTC. The rearrangement joins TRBV5-6 to TRBJ2-4; a possible D gene is TRBD1 (6 bases). CDR1 is SGHDT, CDR2 YYEEEE, per germline. The CDR3 contains 15 residues. V lost 2 bases, J lost 6 bases, and 15 bases lay in between. Complete variable domain (other parts from reference TRBV5-6 and TRBJ2-4): DAGVTQSPTHLIKTRGQQVTLRCSPKSGHDTVSWYQQALGQGPQFIFQYYEEEERQRGNFPDRFSGHQFPNYSSELNVNALLLGDSALYLCASSFLGGVGNIQYFGAGTRLSVL.

This chain joins TRBV7-6 and TRBJ2-2; a possible D gene is TRBD1 (6 bases). Trimming pared 11 bases from V and 6 bases from J, leaving 16 bases between. The germline V gene encodes CDR1 SGHVS and CDR2 FNYEAQ. This CDR3 spans 13 amino acids. The CDR3 is CARKSQGSGELFF. The CDR3, as DNA: TGTGCCCGAAAGTCACAGGGTTCCGGGGAGCTGTTTTTT. The complete variable domain, with remaining parts taken from reference TRBV7-6 and TRBJ2-2, reads GAGVSQSPRYKVTKRGQDVALRCDPISGHVSLYWYRQALGQGPEFLTYFNYEAQQDKSGLPNDRFSAERPEGSISTLTIQRTEQRDSAMYRCARKSQGSGELFFGEGSRLTVL.

The genes are TRBV5-1 and TRBJ1-5, with D unclear. Germline V gene lookup returns CDR1 SGHRS and CDR2 YFSETQ. The CDR3 loop spans 16 amino acids. V lost 0 bases to trimming and J lost 0 bases, with 10 bases between them. This CDR3 is CASSLADGNSNQPQHF. The CDR3 nucleotides are TGCGCCAGCAGCTTGGCCGACGGTAATAGCAATCAGCCCCAGCATTTT.

In its sample, this clonotype was seen many times. The rearrangement joins TRBV3-1 to TRBJ2-5; no firm D call. V shed 4 bases and J shed 4 bases, with 7 bases lying between them. The germline CDR1 and CDR2 sequences are LGHDT and YNNKEL (reference sequence). The CDR3 contains 12 residues. As DNA, the CDR3 is TGTGCCAGCAGCCCTTTTGGAGAGACCCAGTACTTC. Protein: CASSPFGETQYF.

This chain connects TRBV11-3 to TRBJ2-3; D remains unclear. Germline assignment: CDR1 SGHNT and CDR2 YENEEA. The CDR3 has 13 residues. The ends were cut back, 2 bases at V and 4 bases at J, with 7 bases in the middle. The CDR3 here is CASSLRLADTQYF. The CDR3, as DNA: TGTGCCAGCAGCTTAAGGTTGGCAGATACGCAGTATTTT.

At least ten counts were recorded for this clonotype. The chain is built from TRBV20-1 and TRBJ1-2; no definite D call. The CDR3 runs 12 residues. CDR1 and CDR2 from the germline V gene are DFQATT and SNEGSKA (reference sequence). V was shortened by 7 bases and J by 2 bases, with 11 bases between the two germline ends. The CDR3 is CSVPRQNYGYTF. In DNA form, the CDR3 reads TGCAGTGTTCCCCGGCAGAACTATGGCTACACCTTC.

This chain uses TRBV7-9 with TRBJ1-1; no reliable D call. Trimming left V 5 bases short and J 7 bases short, with 11 bases between. The CDR3 loop spans 12 amino acids. Looked up from germline, CDR1 is SEHNR and CDR2 is FQNEAQ (reference sequence). Here the CDR3 DNA reads TGTGCCAGCAGCCTGTTCAGCGATGAAGCTTTCTTT. Its protein product is CASSLFSDEAFF.

A few counts support this clonotype. The rearrangement joins TRBV3-1 to TRBJ2-5; 7 nucleotides line up with TRBD2. The CDR3 loop spans 13 amino acids. Germline values: CDR1 LGHDT, CDR2 YNNKEL (reference sequence). V dropped 10 bases and J dropped 2; count of bases not matched to a gene: 7. Here the CDR3 DNA reads TGTGCCACCAGGTCGGGAGGACAAGAGACCCAGTACTTC. Translation: CATRSGGQETQYF.

The rearrangement uses TRBV14 and TRBJ2-3, with D perhaps given as TRBD1 or TRBD2 (5 bases each). This CDR3 comprises 15 residues. The germline V gene has CDR1 SGHDN and CDR2 FVKESK. V was shortened by 2 bases and J by 2 bases, with 11 bases between the two germline ends. CDR3 protein: CASSQLGRFTDTQYF. The DNA of the CDR3 is TGTGCCAGCAGCCAATTGGGACGGTTCACAGATACGCAGTATTTT.

This clonotype was seen ten or more times. The rearrangement links TRBV11-2 to TRBJ2-5; 12 bases fit TRBD2. The CDR3 loop spans 17 amino acids. V trimming: 0 bases; J trimming: 4 bases; junction bases outside the gene matches: 6. Per germline, CDR1 SGHAT and CDR2 FQNNGV. CDR3 in DNA: TGTGCCAGCAGCTTAGATCGGCTAGCGGGGGGGAGAGAGACCCAGTACTTC. This sequence encodes CASSLDRLAGGRETQYF.

This clonotype was detected a few times. This chain joins TRBV6-1 and TRBJ2-7; D is possibly TRBD1 (5 bases). The CDR3 has 13 residues. V was clipped by 5 bases and J by 5 bases, with 13 bases between them. Per the germline V gene, CDR1 is MNHNS and CDR2 is SASEGT. Written as DNA, the CDR3 is TGTGCCAGCAGTCCCCAGGGTTTACACGAGCAGTACGTC. Its protein is CASSPQGLHEQYV.

The sample holds many counts of this clonotype. CDR3 sequence reads: CATRGENTEAFF. DNA for the CDR3: TGTGCCACAAGGGGGGAGAACACTGAAGCTTTCTTT. This chain joins TRBV10-3 and TRBJ1-1; D perhaps matches TRBD1 (6 bases). V gave up 10 bases and J gave up 1 base, with 10 bases separating them. CDR3 length equals 12 residues. Germline values: CDR1 ENHRY, CDR2 SYGVKD.

V gene TRBV28 combines with J gene TRBJ2-3; unclear D gene. The CDR3 runs to 15 residues. Germline lookup yields CDR1 MDHEN and CDR2 SYDVKM. Trimming shortened V by 6 bases and J by 6 bases, and 19 bases separated the two germline ends. The CDR3 sequence: CASRSIGLFVDTQYF. CDR3 in DNA: TGTGCCAGCAGATCTATCGGTCTATTCGTTGATACGCAGTATTTT.

This clonotype showed up just a few times. The chain has TRBV7-9 and TRBJ2-1; TRBD2 matches at 8 bases. The length of the CDR3 is 16 residues. The J segment lost 9 bases and the V segment lost 3 bases, leaving 13 bases of the junction unmatched. Germline V CDR1 and CDR2: SEHNR, FQNEAQ (reference sequence). As DNA, the CDR3 is TGTGCCAGCAGCTTGTGGCGGGGGGCCCCCCAGGGTGAGCAGTTCTTC. It codes for CASSLWRGAPQGEQFF.

This clonotype occurred a few times. The chain links TRBV12-5 to TRBJ2-2; 7 bases fit TRBD2. The CDR3 spans 14 residues. V lost 0 bases and J lost 8; bases outside the gene matches: 3. Germline CDR1 reads LGHNT; CDR2 reads FRNRAP. The CDR3 DNA reads TGTGCTAGTGGTTTGGTCGGGGGGTCAGGGGAGCTGTTTTTT. Amino acids: CASGLVGGSGELFF. Complete variable domain (other parts from reference TRBV12-5 and TRBJ2-2): DARVTQTPRHKVTEMGQEVTMRCQPILGHNTVFWYRQTMMQGLELLAYFRNRAPLDDSGMPKDRFSAEMPDATLATLKIQPSEPRDSAVYFCASGLVGGSGELFFGEGSRLTVL.

The chain uses TRBV28 and TRBJ2-7, with 8 positions matching TRBD1. The CDR3 spans 15 residues. J was trimmed by 1 base and V by 6 bases; bases with no gene match: 8. CDR1 is MDHEN and CDR2 is SYDVKM in the germline V gene. The CDR3 nucleotides are TGTGCCAGCAGAGCTACAGGGGGTACTTCCTACGAGCAGTACTTC. It yields the protein CASRATGGTSYEQYF. The full variable domain, its missing parts supplied by reference TRBV28 and TRBJ2-7, is DVKVTQSSRYLVKRTGEKVFLECVQDMDHENMFWYRQDPGLGLRLIYFSYDVKMKEKGDIPEGYSVSREKKERFSLILESASTNQTSMYLCASRATGGTSYEQYFGPGTRLTVT.

This clonotype has at least ten counts. This rearrangement joins TRBV10-3 to TRBJ2-1, with 7 bases aligning to TRBD1. Looked up from germline, CDR1 is ENHRY and CDR2 is SYGVKD. Unmatched junction bases numbered 15, after V lost 7 bases and J lost 9 bases. CDR3 length: 15 amino acids. CDR3 amino acids: CAITEEGTASSEQFF. The CDR3 DNA reads as TGTGCCATCACCGAGGAAGGGACAGCCTCAAGTGAGCAGTTCTTC.

Many counts were recorded for this clonotype. The chain links TRBV28 to TRBJ1-3; D call uncertain. CDR3 length: 16 amino acids. The V gene lost 5 bases and the J gene lost 2 bases, with 16 bases spanning the gap. Germline V CDR1 and CDR2: MDHEN, SYDVKM. The DNA of the CDR3 is TGTGCCAGCAGTCAATCCGGGCCTCTCACTGGAAACACCATATATTTT. This sequence encodes CASSQSGPLTGNTIYF.

V gene TRBV11-2 combines with J gene TRBJ1-2; D is unresolved. V gave up 4 bases and J gave up 5 bases, with 11 bases separating them. CDR1 is SGHAT and CDR2 is FQNNGV in the germline V gene. The CDR3 loop spans 13 amino acids. CDR3 region: CASSSGAVYGYTF. Written as DNA, the CDR3 is TGTGCCAGCAGCTCGGGAGCTGTTTATGGCTACACCTTC.